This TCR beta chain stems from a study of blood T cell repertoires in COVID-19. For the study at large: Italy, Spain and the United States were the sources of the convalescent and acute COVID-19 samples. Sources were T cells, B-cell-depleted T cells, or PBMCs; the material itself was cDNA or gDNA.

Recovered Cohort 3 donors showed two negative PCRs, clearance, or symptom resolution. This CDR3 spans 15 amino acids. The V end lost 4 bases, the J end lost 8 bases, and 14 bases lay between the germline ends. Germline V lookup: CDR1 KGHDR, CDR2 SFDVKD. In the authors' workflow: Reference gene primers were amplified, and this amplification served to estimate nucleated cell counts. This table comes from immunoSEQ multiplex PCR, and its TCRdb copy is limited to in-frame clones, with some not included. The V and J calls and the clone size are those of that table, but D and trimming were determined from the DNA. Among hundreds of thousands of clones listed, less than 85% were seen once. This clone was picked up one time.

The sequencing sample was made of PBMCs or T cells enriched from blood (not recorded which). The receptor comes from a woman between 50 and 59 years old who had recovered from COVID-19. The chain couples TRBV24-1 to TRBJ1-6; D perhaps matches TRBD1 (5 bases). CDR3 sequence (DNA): TGTGCCACCAGTGACGGACAAACAGTAGATTCACCCCTCCACTTT. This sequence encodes CATSDGQTVDSPLHF.